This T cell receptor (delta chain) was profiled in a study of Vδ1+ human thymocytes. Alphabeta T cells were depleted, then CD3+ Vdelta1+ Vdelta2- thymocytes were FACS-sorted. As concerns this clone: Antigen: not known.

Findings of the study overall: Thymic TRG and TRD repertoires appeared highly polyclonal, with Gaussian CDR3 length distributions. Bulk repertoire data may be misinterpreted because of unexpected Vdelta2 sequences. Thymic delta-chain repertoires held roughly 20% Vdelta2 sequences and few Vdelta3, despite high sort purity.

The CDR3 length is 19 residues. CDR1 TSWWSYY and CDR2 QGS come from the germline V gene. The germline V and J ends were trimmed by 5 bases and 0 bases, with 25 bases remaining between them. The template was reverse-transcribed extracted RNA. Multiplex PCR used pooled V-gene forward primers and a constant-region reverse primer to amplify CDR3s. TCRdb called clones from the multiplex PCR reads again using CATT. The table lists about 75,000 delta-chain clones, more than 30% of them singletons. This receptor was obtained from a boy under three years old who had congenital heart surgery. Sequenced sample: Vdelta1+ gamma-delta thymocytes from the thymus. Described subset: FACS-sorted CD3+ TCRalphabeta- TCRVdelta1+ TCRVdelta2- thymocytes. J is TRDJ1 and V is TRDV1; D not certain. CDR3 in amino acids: CALGPTPPSGTQYTDKLIF. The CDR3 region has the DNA TGTGCTCTTGGGCCCACCCCTCCGTCCGGCACCCAGTACACCGATAAACTCATCTTT.